This T cell receptor beta chain came from a study of CD8+ T cells in alopecia areata. Study conclusions and caveats: It was less clear whether patients shared TCRs than it was in mice, possibly because of HLA. Resident alphabeta T-cell populations of normal skin are likewise subject to sequencing in scalp samples. Alopecia totalis/universalis scalp especially showed more expanded CD8+ clones than normal scalp.

By sample fraction, this clone is medium-sized. Its antigen remains unknown. CDR3 length equals 16 residues. Germline CDR1 is LGHNA and CDR2 is YNFKEQ. Losses at the gene ends were 4 bases for V and 4 bases for J; bases not matched to a gene: 8. Extracted RNA was reverse transcribed, and the resulting cDNA served as sequencing template. TCRdb's copy holds only in-frame clones and misses some; the assay was immunoSEQ multiplex PCR. The profile covers about 100,000 clones, with 59% appearing a single time and around 20% taken by the ten largest. CD4+ and CD8+ T cells were sorted from PBMCs. The genes are TRBV4-2 and TRBJ2-3; 10 nucleotides match TRBD1. Source material: CD8+ T cells sorted from blood. The clonotype originates from a human donor in good health. The CDR3 region is CASSPTPGQGSDTQYF. CDR3 nucleotides: TGTGCCAGCAGCCCTACTCCGGGACAGGGGTCAGATACGCAGTATTTT.